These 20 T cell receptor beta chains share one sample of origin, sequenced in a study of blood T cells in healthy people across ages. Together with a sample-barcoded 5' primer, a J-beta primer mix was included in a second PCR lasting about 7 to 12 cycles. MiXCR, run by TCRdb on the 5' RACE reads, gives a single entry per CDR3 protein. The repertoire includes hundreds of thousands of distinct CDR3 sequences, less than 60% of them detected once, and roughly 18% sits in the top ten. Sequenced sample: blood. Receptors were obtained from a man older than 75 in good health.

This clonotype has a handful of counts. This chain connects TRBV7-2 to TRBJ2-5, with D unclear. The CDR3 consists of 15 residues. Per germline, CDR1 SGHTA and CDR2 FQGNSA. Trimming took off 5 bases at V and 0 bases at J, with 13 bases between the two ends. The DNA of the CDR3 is TGTGCCAGCAGCCCCACGGGCCTCGACCAAGAGACCCAGTACTTC. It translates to CASSPTGLDQETQYF.

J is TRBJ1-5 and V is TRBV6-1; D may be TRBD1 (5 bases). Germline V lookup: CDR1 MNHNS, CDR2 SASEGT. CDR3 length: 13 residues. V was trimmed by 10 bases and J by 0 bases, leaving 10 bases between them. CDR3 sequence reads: CATTDNSNQPQHF. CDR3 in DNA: TGTGCCACGACAGATAATAGCAATCAGCCCCAGCATTTT.

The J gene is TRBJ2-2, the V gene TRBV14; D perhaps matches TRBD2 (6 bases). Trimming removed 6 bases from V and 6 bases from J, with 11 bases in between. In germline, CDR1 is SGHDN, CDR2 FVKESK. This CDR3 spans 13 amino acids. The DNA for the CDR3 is TGTGCCAGCAGTCGGGACTGGGCCGGGGAGCTGTTTTTT. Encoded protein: CASSRDWAGELFF.

The CDR3, as DNA: TGTGCCAGCAGTTCCCCGGGACAGGTGAAGGATCAGCCCCAGCATTTT. This codes for CASSSPGQVKDQPQHF. The chain has TRBV28 and TRBJ1-5; TRBD1 agrees at 8 bases. CDR1 is MDHEN, CDR2 SYDVKM, per germline. The length of the CDR3 is 16 residues. V gave up 4 bases and J gave up 5 bases; unmatched junction bases: 10.

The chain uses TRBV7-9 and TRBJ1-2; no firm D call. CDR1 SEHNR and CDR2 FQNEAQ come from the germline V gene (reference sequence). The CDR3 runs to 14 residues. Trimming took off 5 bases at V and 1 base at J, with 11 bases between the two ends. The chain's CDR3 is CASSKTANNYGYTF. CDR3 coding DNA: TGTGCCAGCAGCAAGACCGCGAATAACTATGGCTACACCTTC.

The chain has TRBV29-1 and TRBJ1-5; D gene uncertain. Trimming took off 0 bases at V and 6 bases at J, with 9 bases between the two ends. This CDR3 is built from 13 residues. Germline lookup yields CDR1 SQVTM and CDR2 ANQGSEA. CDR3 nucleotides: TGCAGCGTTGAAGAGAGGTCCGGTCAGCCCCAGCATTTT. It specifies CSVEERSGQPQHF.

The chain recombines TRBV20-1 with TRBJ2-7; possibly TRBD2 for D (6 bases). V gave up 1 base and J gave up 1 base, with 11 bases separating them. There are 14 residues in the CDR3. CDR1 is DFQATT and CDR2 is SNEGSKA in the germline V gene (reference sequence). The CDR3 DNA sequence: TGCAGTGCTAGAGGGCGGGGTCTTTCCTACGAGCAGTACTTC. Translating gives CSARGRGLSYEQYF.

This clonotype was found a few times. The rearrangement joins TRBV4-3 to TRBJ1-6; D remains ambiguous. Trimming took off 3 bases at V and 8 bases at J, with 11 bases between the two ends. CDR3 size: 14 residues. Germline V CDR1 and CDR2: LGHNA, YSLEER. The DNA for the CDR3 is TGCGCCAGCAGCCAGAAGGTTGGGGATTCACCCCTCCACTTT. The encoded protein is CASSQKVGDSPLHF.

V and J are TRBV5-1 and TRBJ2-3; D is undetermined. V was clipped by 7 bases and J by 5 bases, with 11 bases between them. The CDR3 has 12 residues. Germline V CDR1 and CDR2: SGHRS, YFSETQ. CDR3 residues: CASCNWGDTQYF. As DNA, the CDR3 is TGCGCCAGCTGCAACTGGGGAGATACGCAGTATTTT.

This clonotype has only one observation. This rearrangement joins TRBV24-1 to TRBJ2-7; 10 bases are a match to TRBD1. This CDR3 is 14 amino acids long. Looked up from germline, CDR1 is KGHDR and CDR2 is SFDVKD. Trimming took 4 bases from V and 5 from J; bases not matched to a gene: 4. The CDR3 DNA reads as TGTGCCACCAGTGAAATCGGGACAGGGGACGAGCAGTACTTC. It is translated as CATSEIGTGDEQYF.

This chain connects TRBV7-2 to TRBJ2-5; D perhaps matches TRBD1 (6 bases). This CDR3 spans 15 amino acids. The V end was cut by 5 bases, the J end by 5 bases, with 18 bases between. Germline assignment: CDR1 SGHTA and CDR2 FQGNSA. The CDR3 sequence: CASSILGTPRETQYF. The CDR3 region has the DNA TGTGCCAGCAGCATTTTAGGGACACCGCGGGAGACCCAGTACTTC.

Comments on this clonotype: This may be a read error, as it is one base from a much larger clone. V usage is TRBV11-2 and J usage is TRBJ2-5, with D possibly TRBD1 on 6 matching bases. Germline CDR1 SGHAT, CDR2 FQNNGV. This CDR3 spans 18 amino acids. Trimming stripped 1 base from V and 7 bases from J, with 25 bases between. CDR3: CASSLGSPGTPVSGTQYF. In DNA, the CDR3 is TGTGCCAGCAGCTTAGGTAGCCCCGGGACACCTGTTTCTGGGACCCAGTACTTC.

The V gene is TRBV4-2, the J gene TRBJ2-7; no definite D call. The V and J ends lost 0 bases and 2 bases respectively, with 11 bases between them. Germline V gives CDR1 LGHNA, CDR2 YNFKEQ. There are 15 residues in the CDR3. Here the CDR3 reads CASSQDEGNPYEQYF. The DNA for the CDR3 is TGTGCCAGCAGCCAAGACGAAGGGAACCCCTACGAGCAGTACTTC.

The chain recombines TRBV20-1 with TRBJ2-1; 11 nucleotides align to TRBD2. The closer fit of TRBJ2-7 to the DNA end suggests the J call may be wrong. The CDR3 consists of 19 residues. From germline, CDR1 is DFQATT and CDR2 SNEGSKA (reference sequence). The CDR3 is CSARTSGGGLAGGYNEQYF. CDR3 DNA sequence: TGCAGTGCTAGAACCTCCGGCGGGGGGCTAGCGGGAGGCTACAATGAGCAGTACTTC.

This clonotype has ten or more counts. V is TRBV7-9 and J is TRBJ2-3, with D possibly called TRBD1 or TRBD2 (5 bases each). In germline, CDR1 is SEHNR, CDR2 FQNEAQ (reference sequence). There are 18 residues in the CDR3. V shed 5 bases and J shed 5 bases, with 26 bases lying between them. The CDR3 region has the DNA TGTGCCAGCAGCAGACCCCGCACGTCGGACCGAGGGGTAGATACGCAGTATTTT. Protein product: CASSRPRTSDRGVDTQYF.

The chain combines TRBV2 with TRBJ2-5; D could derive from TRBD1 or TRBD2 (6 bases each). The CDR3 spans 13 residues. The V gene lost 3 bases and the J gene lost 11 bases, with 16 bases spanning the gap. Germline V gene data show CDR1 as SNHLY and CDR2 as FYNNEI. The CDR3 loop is CASSDPGAWEQYF. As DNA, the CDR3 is TGTGCCAGCAGTGACCCGGGGGCTTGGGAGCAGTACTTC.

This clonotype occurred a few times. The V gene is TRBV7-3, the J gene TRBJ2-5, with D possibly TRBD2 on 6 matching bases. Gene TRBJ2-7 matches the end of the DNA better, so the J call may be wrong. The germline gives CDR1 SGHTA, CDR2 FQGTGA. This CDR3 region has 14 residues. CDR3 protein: CASSPGAAGYEQYF. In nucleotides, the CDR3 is TGTGCCAGCAGCCCCGGAGCAGCGGGTTACGAGCAGTACTTC.

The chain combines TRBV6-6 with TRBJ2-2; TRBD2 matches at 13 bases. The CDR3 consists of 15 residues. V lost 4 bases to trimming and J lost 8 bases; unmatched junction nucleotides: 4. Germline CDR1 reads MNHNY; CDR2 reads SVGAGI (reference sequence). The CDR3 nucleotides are TGTGCCAGCAGTTCCAGGACTAGCGGGAGTGGGGAGCTGTTTTTT. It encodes CASSSRTSGSGELFF.

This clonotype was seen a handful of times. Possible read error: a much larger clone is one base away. CDR3 sequence: CASSYLASSYNSPPHF. In nucleotides, the CDR3 is TGTGCCAGCAGTTATCTTGCGAGCTCCTATAATTCACCCCCCCACTTT. J is TRBJ1-6 and V is TRBV6-2 or TRBV6-3, with D uncertain. This CDR3 contains 16 residues. Germline V CDR1 and CDR2: MNHEY, SVGEGT.

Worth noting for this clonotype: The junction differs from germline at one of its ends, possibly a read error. The CDR3 DNA reads TGCAGCGGGGGACAGGGGGTGTCCGAGACCCTGTACTTC. Translated: CSGGQGVSETLYF. This chain uses TRBV29-1 with TRBJ2-5; 11 nucleotides agree with TRBD1. Germline loops: CDR1 SQVTM, CDR2 ANQGSEA. The CDR3 spans 13 residues.